Sequencing of this T cell receptor (beta chain) was carried out in a study of shared clonotypes between healthy human individuals. Unsorted PBMC DNA sequencing spanned ten immunoSEQ deep assay plates. The data were produced by immunoSEQ multiplex PCR, yet TCRdb's version contains in-frame clones alone and is incomplete. The sample shows approximately 510,000 clones, 79% of them seen only once. Sequencing used PBMCs. This clonotype was obtained from a woman between 35 and 50 years old in good health. Some clones in this sample may be carry-over from other donors' samples.

The CDR3 DNA reads TGCGCCAGCAGCTTGGGCAATCAAGGAAACACCATATATTTT. Encoded protein: CASSLGNQGNTIYF. The rearrangement joins TRBV5-1 to TRBJ1-3; D is undetermined. Germline lookup yields CDR1 SGHRS and CDR2 YFSETQ. This CDR3 comprises 14 residues. The germline V and J ends were trimmed by 0 bases and 4 bases, with 8 bases remaining between them.